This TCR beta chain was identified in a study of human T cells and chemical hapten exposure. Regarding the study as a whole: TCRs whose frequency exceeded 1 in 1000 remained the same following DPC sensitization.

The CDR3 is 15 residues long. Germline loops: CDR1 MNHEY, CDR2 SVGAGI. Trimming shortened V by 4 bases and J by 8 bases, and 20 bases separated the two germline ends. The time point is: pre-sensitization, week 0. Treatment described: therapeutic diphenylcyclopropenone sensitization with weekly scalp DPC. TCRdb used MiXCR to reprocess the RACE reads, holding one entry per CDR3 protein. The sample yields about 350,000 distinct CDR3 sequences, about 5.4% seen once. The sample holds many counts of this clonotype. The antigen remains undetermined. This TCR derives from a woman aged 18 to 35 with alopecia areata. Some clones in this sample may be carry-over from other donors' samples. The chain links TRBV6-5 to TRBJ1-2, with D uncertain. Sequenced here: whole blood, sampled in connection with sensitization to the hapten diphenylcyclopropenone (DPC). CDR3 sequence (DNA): TGTGCCAGCAGTTCCGTGGGAGAGTACGATAGGGGCTACACCTTC. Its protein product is CASSSVGEYDRGYTF.